This T cell receptor beta chain emerged from a study of T cells after yellow fever vaccination. CDR1 is MNHEY, CDR2 SMNVEV, per germline (reference sequence). The CDR3 runs to 17 residues. Trimming took off 6 bases at V and 16 bases at J, with 34 bases between the two ends. TCRdb reanalysed the 5' RACE reads using MiXCR and keeps one entry per CDR3 protein. The sample records 25,000 to 35,000 distinct CDR3 sequences, 6.3% being singletons. This TCR was recovered from a man aged 30-40 years who received the YFV17D yellow fever vaccine. The chain carries TRBV27 and TRBJ2-1; weak D call: TRBD2 (6 bases). The material sequenced was PBMCs, either bulk or a sorted T-cell subset (CD4+, CD8+, memory, or dextramer-sorted; not recorded which), taken on the day of the yellow fever booster vaccination. Here the CDR3 reads CASRNPSSADSYNERFF. CDR3 DNA sequence: TGTGCCAGCAGAAATCCCTCTAGCGCTGATTCCTACAATGAGCGTTTCTTC.